The clone carrying this T cell receptor (beta chain) occurred many times. The sample belongs to a study of CD8 T cells in ankylosing spondylitis. TCRdb independently ran MiXCR on the 5' RACE reads; one entry per CDR3 protein. Found here are more than 300,000 distinct CDR3 sequences, around 10% of them singletons; the top ten hold around 8.4%. The V gene's germline CDR1 is SGHTA and CDR2 FQGNSA. The CDR3 length is 16 residues. V was pared by 5 bases and J by 0 bases, with 10 bases of the junction left unmatched. This chain joins TRBV7-2 and TRBJ2-7; 7 bases are shared with TRBD2. The sequence was collected from a female donor with ankylosing spondylitis or in good health (not recorded which). Material for sequencing was blood, either unsorted or a sorted T cell fraction (not recorded which). In DNA form, the CDR3 reads TGTGCCAGCAGCCTAACCATTGGGGACTACTCCTACGAGCAGTACTTC. This sequence encodes CASSLTIGDYSYEQYF.